The 23 T cell receptor beta chains below all came from one sample that was sequenced in a study of blood T cells in healthy people across ages. Then a second PCR, running roughly 7 to 11 cycles, was carried out with a sample-barcoded 5' primer and a J-beta primer mix. From the 5' RACE reads, TCRdb called clonotypes with MiXCR, one entry per CDR3 protein. The sample holds about 780,000 distinct CDR3 sequences, around 50% seen once. The sample taken for sequencing was blood. The receptors here all came from an elderly man in good health.

V usage is TRBV20-1 and J usage is TRBJ2-1, with 10 bases aligning to TRBD2. The CDR3 is made up of 15 amino acids. Trimming took 7 bases from V and 9 from J; bases not matched to a gene: 15. Germline CDR1 and CDR2: DFQATT and SNEGSKA (reference sequence). The CDR3 here is CSGIEDQREGPEQFF. The CDR3 DNA is TGCAGTGGCATAGAGGACCAGCGGGAGGGACCTGAGCAGTTCTTC.

This clonotype was counted a few times. The chain combines TRBV20-1 with TRBJ1-5; D not certain. Per germline, CDR1 DFQATT and CDR2 SNEGSKA (reference sequence). This CDR3 comprises 16 residues. The V and J ends lost 4 bases and 4 bases respectively, with 20 bases between them. CDR3 bases: TGCAGTGCTACCACCCCGACCACCTTGACAAATCAGCCCCAGCATTTT. As protein: CSATTPTTLTNQPQHF.

The rearrangement uses TRBV7-9 and TRBJ2-3; TRBD1 matches at 11 bases. Germline CDR1 and CDR2: SEHNR and FQNEAQ (reference sequence). The CDR3 runs 15 residues. V lost 5 bases to trimming and J lost 5 bases; unmatched junction nucleotides: 6. The CDR3 region is CASSPGQGEKDTQYF. CDR3 DNA: TGTGCCAGCAGCCCGGGACAGGGGGAGAAAGATACGCAGTATTTT. Based on the CDR3 plus reference TRBV7-9 and TRBJ2-3, the full variable domain is DTGVSQNPRHKITKRGQNVTFRCDPISEHNRLYWYRQTLGQGPEFLTYFQNEAQLEKSRLLSDRFSAERPKGSFSTLEIQRTEQGDSAMYLCASSPGQGEKDTQYFGPGTRLTVL.

This rearrangement joins TRBV29-1 to TRBJ2-5, with 11 bases fitting TRBD2. The V and J ends lost 1 base and 5 bases, in that order; junction bases with no gene match: 15. Germline V CDR1 and CDR2: SQVTM, ANQGSEA. The CDR3 totals 18 residues. The CDR3 DNA sequence: TGCAGCGTTGAAGCTTCCGGGACTAGCGGACTCGGAGGGGAGACCCAGTACTTC. This encodes CSVEASGTSGLGGETQYF. The entire variable domain, with the rest obtained from reference TRBV29-1 and TRBJ2-5, is as follows: SAVISQKPSRDICQRGTSLTIQCQVDSQVTMMFWYRQQPGQSLTLIATANQGSEATYESGFVIDKFPISRPNLTFSTLTVSNMSPEDSSIYLCSVEASGTSGLGGETQYFGPGTRLLVL.

The V gene is TRBV24-1, the J gene TRBJ2-2, with D unclear. Trimming stripped 3 bases from V and 0 bases from J, with 10 bases between. CDR1 is KGHDR and CDR2 is SFDVKD in the germline V gene. The CDR3 totals 16 residues. CDR3 protein: CATSDQRRTNTGELFF. The CDR3 DNA sequence: TGTGCCACCAGTGATCAAAGACGGACGAACACCGGGGAGCTGTTTTTT.

On this clonotype: A junction boundary mismatches the germline segment, possibly from a read error. The J gene is TRBJ2-4, the V gene TRBV24-1; D remains ambiguous. The J call may be incorrect, as the DNA end agrees better with TRBJ2-7. Germline V gene sequence: CDR1 KGHDR, CDR2 SFDVKD. The CDR3 totals 15 residues. The CDR3 coding sequence is TGTGCCACCAGTGATCCCAAGGGAAGGTCCTTCGAGCAGTACTTC. This translates into CATSDPKGRSFEQYF.

The rearrangement uses TRBV18 and TRBJ1-3; D gene unclear. Trimming took 3 bases from V and 2 from J, leaving 8 bases between them. This CDR3 region has 14 residues. Germline lookup yields CDR1 KGHSH and CDR2 LQKENI. The CDR3 DNA reads TGTGCCAGCTCACCGAAAAAGGCTGGAAACACCATATATTTT. It specifies CASSPKKAGNTIYF.

This clonotype was counted once. The chain joins TRBV6-5 to TRBJ2-1; D may be TRBD1 (6 bases). V was cut by 0 bases and J by 0 bases, with 15 bases left in between. This CDR3 comprises 18 residues. The germline V gene encodes CDR1 MNHEY and CDR2 SVGAGI. CDR3 DNA: TGTGCCAGCAGTTACTCGATCCCAGGGGCTGACTCCTACAATGAGCAGTTCTTC. This encodes CASSYSIPGADSYNEQFF.

The V call is TRBV12-3 or TRBV12-4, the J call TRBJ2-7; possibly TRBD1 or TRBD2 for D (5 bases each). The better agreement between TRBJ2-5 and the DNA end casts doubt on the J call. This CDR3 is 12 amino acids long. As DNA, the CDR3 is TGTGCCAGCGGGGGTAGCCCCGAGACCCAGTACTTC. Translating it yields CASGGSPETQYF.

V and J are TRBV12-3 or TRBV12-4 and TRBJ2-1, with TRBD1 identical over 7 bases. With V trimmed by 6 bases and J by 3 bases, 5 bases remained unmatched. The length of the CDR3 is 14 residues. The chain's CDR3 is CASRNDRDYNEQFF. In DNA form, the CDR3 reads TGTGCCAGCAGGAACGACAGGGACTACAATGAGCAGTTCTTC.

The gene calls are TRBV29-1 and TRBJ1-2; D is undetermined. Per the germline V gene, CDR1 is SQVTM and CDR2 is ANQGSEA. The V end lost 0 bases, the J end lost 4 bases, and 15 bases lay between the germline ends. This CDR3 region has 15 residues. The CDR3 region has the DNA TGCAGCGTTGAAGAGCTGGGGATGGCAGGCTATGGCTACACCTTC. Translated: CSVEELGMAGYGYTF.

The V call is TRBV4-3, the J call TRBJ1-6, with 7 bases that match TRBD1. Germline V gene data show CDR1 as LGHNA and CDR2 as YSLEER. The ends lost 3 bases at V and 10 bases at J; junction bases unmatched: 6. The CDR3 is 14 residues long. CDR3 sequence (DNA): TGCGCCAGCAGCCAGACAGGGACCCGATCACCCCTCCACTTT. This sequence encodes CASSQTGTRSPLHF.

This clonotype was seen a few times. The chain joins TRBV4-2 to TRBJ2-3; 7 nucleotides agree with TRBD2. The CDR3 extends over 16 amino acids. Germline CDR1 reads LGHNA; CDR2 reads YNFKEQ. The trim removed 1 base at V and 6 bases at J, leaving 10 bases unmatched. This CDR3 reads CASSQVGGSSIDTQYF. As DNA, the CDR3 is TGTGCCAGCAGCCAAGTCGGGGGGTCCTCTATTGATACGCAGTATTTT.

V gene TRBV20-1 combines with J gene TRBJ2-7; maybe TRBD2 (5 bases). The CDR3 extends over 15 amino acids. V was cut by 3 bases and J by 0 bases, with 15 bases left in between. Germline values: CDR1 DFQATT, CDR2 SNEGSKA (reference sequence). This chain's CDR3 is CSASNSHGLSYEQYF. The DNA of the CDR3 is TGCAGTGCTAGTAATTCCCACGGACTCTCCTACGAGCAGTACTTC.

Regarding this clonotype: A read error is possible here, since a much larger clone lies one base away. This chain links TRBV5-6 with TRBJ2-1; 8 bases fit TRBD2. Per germline, CDR1 SGHDT and CDR2 YYEEEE. The junction had 8 bases not matched to a gene; V was cut back by 0 bases and J by 12 bases. The CDR3 consists of 14 residues. The DNA for the CDR3 is TGTGCCAGCAGCTTGGGGACTAGCCCGACCGCGCAGTTCTTC. Its translation: CASSLGTSPTAQFF.

This clonotype was seen more than once but under ten times. This rearrangement joins TRBV2 to TRBJ2-1; unclear D gene. V dropped 6 bases and J dropped 1 base, with 7 bases sitting between them. The CDR3 consists of 13 residues. Per the germline V gene, CDR1 is SNHLY and CDR2 is FYNNEI. DNA of the CDR3: TGTGCCAGCAGGGCACTTTCCTACAATGAGCAGTTCTTC. Translating it yields CASRALSYNEQFF.

This clonotype has only a few counts. The chain carries TRBV4-3 and TRBJ1-4; no definite D call. There are 15 residues in the CDR3. Trimming took off 0 bases at V and 8 bases at J, with 13 bases between the two ends. From germline, CDR1 is LGHNA and CDR2 YSLEER. The CDR3 spells CASSQDARAKEKLFF. The CDR3 bases are TGCGCCAGCAGCCAAGATGCGAGGGCGAAGGAAAAACTGTTTTTT.

The chain carries TRBV5-5 and TRBJ2-7; no clear D. V lost 0 bases and J lost 8, with 15 bases in between. Germline CDR1 and CDR2: SGHKS and YYEKEE (reference sequence). This CDR3 region has 14 residues. The CDR3: CASSLGGPGCKQYF. The CDR3 DNA reads as TGTGCCAGCAGCTTGGGAGGACCCGGGTGTAAGCAGTACTTC.

The chain combines TRBV29-1 with TRBJ2-1; 9 nucleotides align to TRBD1. CDR3 length: 12 amino acids. CDR1 is SQVTM and CDR2 is ANQGSEA in the germline V gene. After removal of 7 bases from V and 7 bases from J, the junction contained 5 bases not matched to a gene. The CDR3 DNA reads TGCAGCGGGACAGGGGACGTGAATGAGCAGTTCTTC. It specifies CSGTGDVNEQFF.

This clonotype has more than one count but fewer than ten. J is TRBJ2-1 and V is TRBV20-1; 7 bases fit TRBD2. V was pared by 3 bases and J by 6 bases, with 5 bases of the junction left unmatched. Looked up from germline, CDR1 is DFQATT and CDR2 is SNEGSKA (reference sequence). The CDR3 loop spans 13 amino acids. CDR3 amino acids: CSASTGGVNEQFF. In DNA, the CDR3 is TGCAGTGCTAGTACGGGAGGTGTCAATGAGCAGTTCTTC.

The chain joins TRBV6-1 to TRBJ2-1, with D unclear. V was pared by 8 bases and J by 2 bases, with 10 bases between. The V gene's germline CDR1 is MNHNS and CDR2 SASEGT. CDR3 length: 13 residues. Written as DNA, the CDR3 is TGTGCCAGCCTAGACCCAACCTACAATGAGCAGTTCTTC. It codes for CASLDPTYNEQFF.

The chain is built from TRBV27 and TRBJ2-5, with TRBD2 matching 9 bases. This CDR3 has 16 residues. Trimming at V came to 4 bases and at J to 5 bases, leaving 11 bases not matched to a gene. The V gene's germline CDR1 is MNHEY and CDR2 SMNVEV (reference sequence). CDR3 amino acids: CASSSPGSGSLETQYF. For the CDR3, the DNA is TGTGCCAGCAGTTCCCCGGGTAGCGGGAGCCTTGAGACCCAGTACTTC.

V usage is TRBV5-1 and J usage is TRBJ1-2; 7 bases map to TRBD1. Trimming removed 4 bases from V and 5 bases from J; junction bases left unmatched: 8. The germline CDR1 and CDR2 sequences are SGHRS and YFSETQ. This CDR3 spans 14 amino acids. The CDR3 sequence: CASSVGQERYGYTF. The CDR3 DNA sequence: TGCGCCAGCAGCGTTGGACAGGAGAGGTATGGCTACACCTTC.